This is a list of T cell receptor beta chains from one sample in a study of blood T cell repertoires in COVID-19. Sequencing was performed with immunoSEQ multiplex PCR; in TCRdb, only in-frame clones are kept and a portion is missing. The top ten hold roughly 3.3% of the sample, which has 200,000 to 250,000 clones, around 84% seen once. The source material was peripheral blood. The receptors stem from a woman under 30 with acute or convalescent COVID-19. CDR3s include the opening cysteine and the closing phenylalanine or tryptophan. The D gene is left open where the match is weak. Clone size is stated in some rows and not others, as once, few, many or a class when expanded.

v_gene: TRBV7-2
abundance: NA
d_gene: TRBD1
j_gene: TRBJ2-1
CDR3aa: CASSARTGSYNEQFF
CDR3nt: TGTGCCAGCAGCGCCAGGACAGGGTCCTACAATGAGCAGTTCTTC

v_gene: TRBV19
abundance: NA
d_gene: NA
j_gene: TRBJ1-1
CDR3aa: CASSIGRGNTEAFF
CDR3nt: TGTGCCAGTAGTATAGGCCGGGGGAACACTGAAGCTTTCTTT

v_gene: TRBV6-2/TRBV6-3
abundance: NA
d_gene: NA
j_gene: TRBJ1-1
CDR3aa: CASSYSNGVNTEAFF
CDR3nt: TGTGCCAGCAGTTACTCGAACGGAGTGAACACTGAAGCTTTCTTT

v_gene: TRBV27
abundance: few
d_gene: NA
j_gene: TRBJ1-2
CDR3aa: CASSFSRHHGYTF
CDR3nt: TGTGCCAGCAGTTTTTCCAGGCACCATGGCTACACCTTC

v_gene: TRBV7-8
abundance: NA
d_gene: TRBD1
j_gene: TRBJ1-4
CDR3aa: CASSPGRDRGRKLFF
CDR3nt: TGTGCCAGCAGCCCAGGCCGGGACAGGGGGCGAAAACTGTTTTTT

v_gene: TRBV10-3
abundance: once
d_gene: NA
j_gene: TRBJ1-5
CDR3aa: CASGRDGNQPQHF
CDR3nt: TGTGCCAGCGGGAGAGATGGCAATCAGCCCCAGCATTTT

v_gene: TRBV29-1
abundance: NA
d_gene: NA
j_gene: TRBJ1-1
CDR3aa: CSARGWGPRSTEAFF
CDR3nt: TGCAGCGCCCGAGGGTGGGGGCCTCGATCCACTGAAGCTTTCTTT

v_gene: TRBV27
abundance: NA
d_gene: TRBD2
j_gene: TRBJ2-7
CDR3aa: CASSSPGLAGEYYEQYF
CDR3nt: TGTGCCAGCAGTTCACCGGGACTAGCGGGAGAATATTACGAGCAGTACTTC

v_gene: TRBV7-9
abundance: NA
d_gene: NA
j_gene: TRBJ1-1
CDR3aa: CASSAQGNTEAFF
CDR3nt: TGTGCCAGCAGCGCGCAGGGAAACACTGAAGCTTTCTTT

v_gene: TRBV19
abundance: once
d_gene: NA
j_gene: TRBJ1-6
CDR3aa: CASSTQGSSPLHF
CDR3nt: TGTGCCAGTAGTACACAGGGTAGTTCACCCCTCCACTTT

v_gene: TRBV25-1
abundance: NA
d_gene: TRBD1
j_gene: TRBJ1-1
CDR3aa: CASSGQGQGAAEAFF
CDR3nt: TGTGCCAGCAGTGGCCAAGGACAGGGGGCTGCTGAAGCTTTCTTT

v_gene: TRBV20-1
abundance: NA
d_gene: NA
j_gene: TRBJ2-3
CDR3aa: CSARDTQYF
CDR3nt: TGCAGTGCCAGAGATACGCAGTATTTT

v_gene: TRBV2
abundance: NA
d_gene: NA
j_gene: TRBJ1-4
CDR3aa: CASRRSTERNEKLFF
CDR3nt: TGTGCCAGCAGGAGGTCGACTGAACGCAATGAAAAACTGTTTTTT

v_gene: TRBV18
abundance: many
d_gene: NA
j_gene: TRBJ2-1
CDR3aa: CASSPLPDRDQQFF
CDR3nt: TGTGCCAGCTCACCTCTCCCGGACCGGGATCAACAGTTCTTC

v_gene: TRBV6-2/TRBV6-3
abundance: NA
d_gene: NA
j_gene: TRBJ2-7
CDR3aa: CASSYPTGTATYEQYF
CDR3nt: TGTGCCAGCAGTTACCCCACGGGGACTGCGACCTACGAGCAGTACTTC

v_gene: TRBV6-2/TRBV6-3
abundance: NA
d_gene: NA
j_gene: TRBJ2-7
CDR3aa: CASSYGRPGLSSFYYEQYF
CDR3nt: TGTGCCAGCAGTTACGGGAGGCCAGGTTTGTCGTCTTTCTACTACGAGCAGTACTTC

v_gene: TRBV5-6
abundance: NA
d_gene: NA
j_gene: TRBJ1-6
CDR3aa: CASSTGTRTPLHF
CDR3nt: TGTGCCAGCAGCACCGGGACTCGTACACCCCTCCACTTT

v_gene: TRBV24-1
abundance: NA
d_gene: NA
j_gene: TRBJ2-1
CDR3aa: CATSRSPGMGNEQFF
CDR3nt: TGTGCCACCAGTCGATCCCCGGGGATGGGCAATGAGCAGTTCTTC

v_gene: TRBV2
abundance: NA
d_gene: TRBD1
j_gene: TRBJ2-6
CDR3aa: CASSVQGALGANVLTF
CDR3nt: TGTGCCAGCAGTGTGCAGGGGGCATTAGGGGCCAACGTCCTGACTTTC

v_gene: TRBV24-1
abundance: once
d_gene: TRBD1
j_gene: TRBJ2-3
CDR3aa: CATSGDRNMDTQYF
CDR3nt: TGTGCCACCAGTGGGGACAGGAACATGGATACGCAGTATTTT

v_gene: TRBV5-3
abundance: NA
d_gene: NA
j_gene: TRBJ1-3
CDR3aa: CARSWKGTRGAGNTIYF
CDR3nt: TGTGCCAGAAGCTGGAAGGGGACTAGGGGAGCTGGAAACACCATATATTTT

v_gene: TRBV16
abundance: few
d_gene: TRBD1
j_gene: TRBJ1-5
CDR3aa: CASSQWGQGFWQPQHF
CDR3nt: TGTGCCAGCAGCCAATGGGGACAGGGTTTTTGGCAGCCCCAGCATTTT

v_gene: TRBV7-2
abundance: NA
d_gene: TRBD1
j_gene: TRBJ2-7
CDR3aa: CASSFGTASYEQYF
CDR3nt: TGTGCCAGCAGCTTTGGGACAGCAAGCTACGAGCAGTACTTC

v_gene: TRBV6-5
abundance: NA
d_gene: NA
j_gene: TRBJ2-3
CDR3aa: CASNSRRGTDTQYF
CDR3nt: TGTGCCAGCAACTCCAGGAGGGGCACAGATACGCAGTATTTT

v_gene: TRBV12-3/TRBV12-4
abundance: NA
d_gene: NA
j_gene: TRBJ2-7
CDR3aa: CASSPQVYEQYF
CDR3nt: TGTGCCAGCAGTCCTCAGGTGTACGAGCAGTACTTC

v_gene: TRBV1
abundance: NA
d_gene: NA
j_gene: TRBJ1-6
CDR3aa: CTQGIPTLLRTDNNSPLHF
CDR3nt: TGCACACAGGGCATCCCGACCCTCCTACGGACAGACAATAATTCACCCCTCCACTTT

v_gene: TRBV5-4
abundance: NA
d_gene: TRBD2
j_gene: TRBJ2-1
CDR3aa: CASSPGLDGYNEQFF
CDR3nt: TGTGCCAGCAGCCCGGGACTAGATGGATACAATGAGCAGTTCTTC

v_gene: TRBV6-6
abundance: once
d_gene: TRBD2
j_gene: TRBJ2-3
CDR3aa: CASSPRLASTSTDTQYF
CDR3nt: TGTGCCAGCAGTCCGAGACTAGCCTCCACTAGCACAGATACGCAGTATTTT

v_gene: TRBV28
abundance: once
d_gene: NA
j_gene: TRBJ1-1
CDR3aa: CASSLWVRNTEAFF
CDR3nt: TGTGCCAGCAGTTTATGGGTCAGGAACACTGAAGCTTTCTTT

v_gene: TRBV28
abundance: once
d_gene: NA
j_gene: TRBJ2-7
CDR3aa: CASSLAGFEYEQYF
CDR3nt: TGTGCCAGCAGTTTGGCGGGTTTTGAGTACGAGCAGTACTTC

v_gene: TRBV5-1
abundance: NA
d_gene: TRBD2
j_gene: TRBJ2-5
CDR3aa: CASSLRPLTSGQETQYF
CDR3nt: TGCGCCAGCAGCTTGCGCCCCTTGACTAGCGGACAAGAGACCCAGTACTTC

v_gene: TRBV7-8
abundance: once
d_gene: NA
j_gene: TRBJ2-1
CDR3aa: CASSLILAAYNEQFF
CDR3nt: TGTGCCAGCAGCTTAATATTAGCCGCTTACAATGAGCAGTTCTTC

v_gene: TRBV7-9
abundance: NA
d_gene: TRBD2
j_gene: TRBJ2-1
CDR3aa: CASSLYSYSGSEQFF
CDR3nt: TGTGCCAGCAGCTTATATTCCTATAGCGGGAGTGAGCAGTTCTTC

v_gene: TRBV5-4
abundance: few
d_gene: NA
j_gene: TRBJ2-7
CDR3aa: CASSPRGNWPYEQYF
CDR3nt: TGTGCCAGCAGCCCCCGGGGGAATTGGCCCTACGAGCAGTACTTC

v_gene: TRBV2
abundance: NA
d_gene: NA
j_gene: TRBJ2-5
CDR3aa: CASQPGQGNQETQYF
CDR3nt: TGTGCCAGTCAGCCCGGGCAGGGTAACCAAGAGACCCAGTACTTC

v_gene: TRBV6-1
abundance: few
d_gene: NA
j_gene: TRBJ2-7
CDR3aa: CASSDDRGSREQYF
CDR3nt: TGTGCCAGCAGTGACGATCGTGGGAGCCGCGAGCAGTACTTC

v_gene: TRBV9
abundance: few
d_gene: NA
j_gene: TRBJ2-7
CDR3aa: CASSPRTADFEQYF
CDR3nt: TGTGCCAGCAGCCCCCGGACAGCGGACTTCGAGCAGTACTTC

v_gene: TRBV10-3
abundance: NA
d_gene: TRBD2
j_gene: TRBJ2-3
CDR3aa: CAISGLGGLADNTDTQYF
CDR3nt: TGTGCCATCAGTGGTCTCGGCGGGCTAGCGGATAACACAGATACGCAGTATTTT

v_gene: TRBV12-3/TRBV12-4
abundance: few
d_gene: TRBD1
j_gene: TRBJ2-7
CDR3aa: CASSGTGGNLQYF
CDR3nt: TGTGCCAGCAGTGGGACAGGGGGCAATCTACAGTACTTC